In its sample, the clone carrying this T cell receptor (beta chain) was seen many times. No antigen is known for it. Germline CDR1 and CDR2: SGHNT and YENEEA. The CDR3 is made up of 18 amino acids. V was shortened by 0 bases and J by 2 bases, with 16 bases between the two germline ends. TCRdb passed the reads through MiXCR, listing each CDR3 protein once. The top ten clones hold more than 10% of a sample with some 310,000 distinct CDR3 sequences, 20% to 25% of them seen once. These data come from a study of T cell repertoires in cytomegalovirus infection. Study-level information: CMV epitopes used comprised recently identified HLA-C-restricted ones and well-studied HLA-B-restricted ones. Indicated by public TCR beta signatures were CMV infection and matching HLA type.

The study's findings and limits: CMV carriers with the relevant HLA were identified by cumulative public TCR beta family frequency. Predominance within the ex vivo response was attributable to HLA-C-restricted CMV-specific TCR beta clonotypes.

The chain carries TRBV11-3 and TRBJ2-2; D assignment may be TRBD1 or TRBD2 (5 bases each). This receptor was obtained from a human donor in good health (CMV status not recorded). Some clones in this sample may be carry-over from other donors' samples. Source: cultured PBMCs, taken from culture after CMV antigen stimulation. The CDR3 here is CASSLDQAGSANTGELFF. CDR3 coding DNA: TGTGCCAGCAGCTTAGATCAAGCAGGGAGCGCCAACACCGGGGAGCTGTTTTTT.